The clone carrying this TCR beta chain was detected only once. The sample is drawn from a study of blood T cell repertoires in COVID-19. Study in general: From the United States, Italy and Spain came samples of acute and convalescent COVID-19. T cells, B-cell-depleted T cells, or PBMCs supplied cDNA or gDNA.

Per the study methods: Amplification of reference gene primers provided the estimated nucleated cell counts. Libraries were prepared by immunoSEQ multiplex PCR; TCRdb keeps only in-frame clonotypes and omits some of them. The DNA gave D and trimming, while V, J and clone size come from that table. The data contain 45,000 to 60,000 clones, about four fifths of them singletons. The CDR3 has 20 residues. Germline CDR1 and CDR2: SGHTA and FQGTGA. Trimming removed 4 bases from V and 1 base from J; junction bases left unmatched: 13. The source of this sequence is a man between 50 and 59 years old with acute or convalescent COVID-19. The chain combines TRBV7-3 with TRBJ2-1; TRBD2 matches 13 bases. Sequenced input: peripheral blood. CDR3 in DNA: TGTGCCAGCAGCTCGGGCTTGCTGGGACTAGCGGGGAAATCCTACAATGAGCAGTTCTTC. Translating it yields CASSSGLLGLAGKSYNEQFF.